This T cell receptor beta chain was obtained from a study of blood T cells in healthy people across ages (dated by TCRdb to between 2015 and 2016). About the investigation overall: Template switching captured roughly one uniquely barcoded TCR beta cDNA molecule per two T cells in model experiments. Using deep sequencing normalized with unique cDNA molecular identifiers, the study measured how TCR beta repertoire diversity changes with age. The donors were split into four age groups: young (average 16 years), middle-aged (nearly 40), aged (roughly 65) and long-lived (approximately 80). The study analyzed two additional independent replicas of 1 million unique cDNA reads from the same blood draw for two donors, one aged 18 to 29 and one aged 80 or older.

V lost 2 bases and J lost 5 bases; the stretch between them is 13 bases long. Counted from cysteine to phenylalanine, this CDR3 has 15 amino acids. Only the CDR3 DNA stays, 45 bases, in frame from base 1. Reading the germline V gene gives CDR1 SGHTA and CDR2 FQGNSA. Results the study describes overall, beyond this receptor: Observed TCR beta diversity per million T cells fell roughly linearly with age, and a significant reduction was already apparent by age about 43. Estimates of total diversity based on one million sequenced T cells were considered lower bounds and underestimates. There was a strong correlation between observed TCR beta diversity and the percentage of naive T cells measured by flow cytometry. Because profiling used bulk unsorted PBMCs, naive and antigen-experienced compartments could not be compared conclusively. Because donor CMV infection status was unknown, age-related changes in expanded clonotypes were potentially confounded. Compared with the aged group, more naive CD4+ T cells, fewer expanded clones and increased TCR diversity were shown by the long-lived group, suggesting age selection.

Donors were 39 systemically healthy Caucasian individuals from Russia aged about 6 to 100 years. Ten milliliters of peripheral blood were drawn from each donor into EDTA-treated Vacutainer tubes. Ficoll-Paque density-gradient centrifugation was used to isolate PBMCs, with at least 6.5 million per sample. Trizol reagent was used to extract total RNA from the PBMCs, yielding at least 5.5 micrograms per sample. For every donor, flow cytometry on a PBMC aliquot measured the percentage of naive CD45RAhigh/CD27high T cells. Library method: 5' RACE. These reads were obtained on an Illumina HiSeq 2500. A second about 6 to 11 cycle PCR used a sample-barcoded 5' primer and a J-beta primer mix. A unique molecular identifier was introduced onto each TCR beta cDNA molecule by a template-switch 5' adaptor carrying 12 random nucleotides. At least 3 million CDR3-containing paired-end reads were obtained from each sample. First-strand cDNA synthesis was performed from all RNA using the Mint cDNA synthesis kit, with priming by a TRBC-specific oligonucleotide. Following uracil-DNA glycosylase treatment, all cDNA underwent a first 18-cycle PCR with the universal primers M1SS and BC2_uni_R. The original methods were these. For normalization, 1 million high-quality reads, each with a distinct molecular identifier, were randomly selected from each sample. Instead of being binned into consensus sequences, reads that shared molecular identifiers were thrown out. CDR3 identification, clonotype clustering and error correction used MiTCR with a Q25 quality threshold and the strictest error-elimination algorithm. A nonparametric unseen species model with Euler transformation was used to estimate lower-bound total TCR beta diversity. The public reads were quality trimmed at Q25 with fastp and then assembled into clones with MiXCR by TCRdb, keeping productive beta chains. For every CDR3 protein sequence, its rows merge into one entry that carries the most common genes and DNA. The V and J calls and clone size come from TCRdb's table, not from the authors' own analysis. The sample table shows approximately 800,000 distinct CDR3 sequences, and under 30% are seen once. Under 3% of the sample goes to the ten largest clones.

Turning to this clonotype: Its antigen remains undetermined. No qualities accompany the bases; no much larger clone lies one base away.

Separately, the same data were catalogued under a study of T cells of mothers and their children. The second study also describes: The donors were nine systemically healthy Caucasian individuals, made up of three mothers and their six children. cDNA synthesis consumed the entire amount of extracted RNA, loaded at approximately 1.6 ug RNA in each 15 ul reaction. In the second PCR, the M1S primer introduced both the sample barcodes and 2-4 random nucleotides. Each mother yielded over 8 million TCR beta CDR3 reads and each child 2.5 million to 3 million reads. In both related and unrelated pairs, thymic selection shapes the output of TCR recombination in a similar way, with inherited differences having only a minor effect. Related mother-child pairs always showed normalized repertoire overlap that was slightly higher than in unrelated mother-child pairs, though the difference was never significant. With a sensitivity of approximately 93 clones per million clonotypes, no persistent microchimeric T cell clones were detected. Deep NGS was used in the study to compare the TCR beta repertoires of mothers and children and to look for features that separate related mother-child pairs from unrelated individuals. Mothers averaged 40 +/- 4 years of age and children averaged approximately 11 +/- 4 years. After adapters were ligated using NEBNext reagents, the libraries underwent 100+100 nt paired-end sequencing on an Illumina HiSeq 2000. To avoid cross-contamination, the mother libraries and the child libraries were prepared a month apart and sequenced in separate runs. Each donor had between about 450,000 and 2,100,000 distinct TCR beta clonotypes identified. Naive TCR beta clonotypes were estimated from low-frequency clonotypes matched to each donor's FACS-determined naive share, without sorting.

The chain employs TRBV7-2 and TRBJ2-1; the best D guess is TRBD1, with 5 bases matching. The sequenced sample consisted of blood. This TCR derives from a boy aged 5-17 years in good health. The CDR3 protein: CASSLRGRKHNEQFF. In nucleotide form, the sequence is TGTGCCAGCAGCTTAAGGGGCAGAAAACACAATGAGCAGTTCTTC.